These 28 T cell receptor beta chains share one sample of origin, sequenced in a study of blood T cell repertoires in COVID-19. Clones were read by immunoSEQ multiplex PCR, and TCRdb kept only the in-frame ones, dropping some. The sample consists of 120,000 to 150,000 clones, more than 70% of them appearing once. The material sequenced was peripheral blood. The source of these receptors is a woman in her 50s with acute or convalescent COVID-19.

The chain couples TRBV6-5 to TRBJ2-2; 8 bases are shared with TRBD1. The CDR3 runs to 14 residues. CDR1 MNHEY and CDR2 SVGAGI come from the germline V gene. V shed 7 bases and J 5 bases; nucleotides not matched to a gene: 6. The CDR3 spells CASKTGDKTGELFF. CDR3 sequence (DNA): TGTGCCAGCAAGACAGGGGACAAGACCGGGGAGCTGTTTTTT.

Details on this clone: Other DNA sequences in the same sample also yield this CDR3. The rearrangement uses TRBV18 and TRBJ1-2; 7 nucleotides align to TRBD1. The V gene's germline CDR1 is KGHSH and CDR2 LQKENI. The CDR3 has 13 residues. V shed 3 bases, J shed 2 bases, and the junction held 0 bases outside the gene matches. The CDR3 nucleotides are TGTGCCAGCTCACCGGACAGGAACTATGGCTACACCTTC. This sequence encodes CASSPDRNYGYTF.

This clone was detected only a few times. As DNA, the CDR3 is TGTGCCAGCAGCCAAGGGGCAGATCGCAATCAGCCCCAGCATTTT. This sequence encodes CASSQGADRNQPQHF. This chain uses TRBV3-1 (or the pseudogene TRBV3-2) with TRBJ1-5; D gene ambiguous. The germline V gene encodes CDR1 LGHDT and CDR2 YNNKEL (reference sequence). Between the trimmed V and J ends, which lost 1 base and 2 bases, there was a span of 9 bases. The CDR3 has 15 amino acids.

This clone has a single count. The V call is TRBV5-1, the J call TRBJ2-1; D uncertain. The ends were cut back, 0 bases at V and 5 bases at J, with 9 bases in the middle. Germline lookup yields CDR1 SGHRS and CDR2 YFSETQ. This CDR3 region has 14 residues. CDR3 loop: CASSLAQAHNEQFF. The CDR3 DNA reads TGCGCCAGCAGCTTGGCCCAGGCTCACAATGAGCAGTTCTTC.

The rearrangement links TRBV4-3 to TRBJ2-1; the D gene is possibly TRBD1 (6 bases). V was pared by 4 bases and J by 6 bases, with 13 bases between. From germline, CDR1 is LGHNA and CDR2 YSLEER. The CDR3 runs 14 residues. In nucleotides, the CDR3 is TGCGCCAGCAGCCGGGCCTCAGGGGTCAATGAGCAGTTCTTC. This sequence encodes CASSRASGVNEQFF.

This chain joins TRBV3-1 (or the pseudogene TRBV3-2) and TRBJ1-1, with D unresolved. V was clipped by 0 bases and J by 4 bases, with 3 bases between them. This CDR3 is 12 amino acids long. The germline V gene encodes CDR1 LGHDT and CDR2 YNNKEL (reference sequence). The CDR3 here is CASSQDRTEAFF. CDR3 DNA sequence: TGTGCCAGCAGCCAAGATCGCACTGAAGCTTTCTTT.

This chain uses TRBV15 with TRBJ1-5; 8 positions agree with TRBD1. Germline V lookup: CDR1 LNHNV, CDR2 YYDKDF (reference sequence). J was trimmed by 0 bases and V by 4 bases; bases with no gene match: 8. The CDR3 spans 17 residues. The CDR3 here is CATSIIDRGHSNQPQHF. CDR3 bases: TGTGCCACCAGCATAATTGACAGGGGCCATAGCAATCAGCCCCAGCATTTT.

This sequence joins TRBV7-9 and TRBJ2-7, with D perhaps TRBD1 (6 bases). This CDR3 comprises 14 residues. Trimming cost V 2 bases and J 0 bases, with 8 bases left between them. CDR1 SEHNR and CDR2 FQNEAQ come from the germline V gene (reference sequence). The CDR3 loop is CASSLQGISYEQYF. CDR3 coding DNA: TGTGCCAGCAGCTTACAGGGGATCTCCTACGAGCAGTACTTC.

The DNA of the CDR3 is TGTGCCAGCAGCGCCCCGGGACTAAACAATGAGCAGTTCTTC. Residues: CASSAPGLNNEQFF. The chain employs TRBV11-3 and TRBJ2-1, with 7 bases identical to TRBD2. Per the germline V gene, CDR1 is SGHNT and CDR2 is YENEEA. The CDR3 is made up of 14 amino acids. Trimming removed 5 bases from V and 5 bases from J; junction bases left unmatched: 6.

The chain uses TRBV7-9 and TRBJ2-7, with TRBD1 matching 10 bases. In germline, CDR1 is SEHNR, CDR2 FQNEAQ (reference sequence). V gave up 7 bases and J gave up 2 bases; unmatched junction bases: 11. The CDR3 is 16 amino acids. The CDR3 DNA sequence: TGTGCCAGCACCCAAAGGGGCGGACAGGGGGCCTACGAGCAGTACTTC. This gives the protein CASTQRGGQGAYEQYF.

The J gene is TRBJ1-1, the V gene TRBV28; a weak D match, TRBD1 (6 bases). CDR3 length equals 14 residues. V was shortened by 6 bases and J by 5 bases, with 16 bases between the two germline ends. Germline lookup yields CDR1 MDHEN and CDR2 SYDVKM. The CDR3 DNA follows: TGTGCCAGCAGGCCCAGGGGTAAGTGGACTGAAGCTTTCTTT. It is translated as CASRPRGKWTEAFF.

The CDR3 DNA reads TGTGCCAGCAGCCAAGCAGGGATTCGTCAAGAGACCCAGTACTTC. Amino acids: CASSQAGIRQETQYF. This sequence joins TRBV14 and TRBJ2-5; D might be TRBD1 (5 bases). The CDR3 sequence is 15 residues long. In germline, CDR1 is SGHDN, CDR2 FVKESK. V gave up 1 base and J gave up 2 bases, with 11 bases separating them.

This sequence joins TRBV7-2 and TRBJ1-3, with D perhaps TRBD1 (5 bases). Germline CDR1 reads SGHTA; CDR2 reads FQGNSA. The V end lost 8 bases, the J end lost 1 base, and 12 bases lay between the germline ends. The CDR3 has 14 residues. The CDR3 loop is CASGGGASGNTIYF. The CDR3 coding sequence is TGTGCCAGCGGGGGAGGGGCTTCTGGAAACACCATATATTTT.

This clone was counted only a few times. The rearrangement uses TRBV6-2 or TRBV6-3 and TRBJ2-7; 7 nucleotides line up with TRBD2. From germline, CDR1 is MNHEY and CDR2 SVGEGT. Losses at the gene ends were 10 bases for V and 2 bases for J; bases not matched to a gene: 8. The CDR3 contains 13 residues. The CDR3 reads CATSPGTTYEQYF. The DNA of the CDR3 is TGTGCCACCAGCCCCGGGACTACCTACGAGCAGTACTTC.

The chain joins TRBV7-6 to TRBJ1-3, with D unclear. V lost 6 bases, J lost 0 bases, and 15 bases lay in between. Germline CDR1 SGHVS, CDR2 FNYEAQ. This CDR3 contains 16 residues. The CDR3 sequence: CASSRTETTSGNTIYF. For the CDR3, the DNA is TGTGCCAGCAGTCGCACCGAGACAACCTCTGGAAACACCATATATTTT.

V usage is TRBV6-5 and J usage is TRBJ2-2; D possibly corresponds to TRBD1 (6 bases). Germline V gene sequence: CDR1 MNHEY, CDR2 SVGAGI. Trimming took 2 bases from V and 4 from J, leaving 8 bases between them. This CDR3 has 14 amino acids. The CDR3 loop reads CASSYGGGTGELFF. The CDR3 DNA sequence: TGTGCCAGCAGTTACGGGGGCGGCACCGGGGAGCTGTTTTTT.

This sequence joins TRBV6-4 and TRBJ2-2; D gene uncertain. CDR1 MRHNA and CDR2 SNTAGT come from the germline V gene. The CDR3 spans 13 residues. The V end lost 2 bases, the J end lost 4 bases, and 5 bases lay between the germline ends. CDR3 sequence reads: CASSDTATGELFF. The CDR3 region has the DNA TGTGCCAGCAGTGACACAGCCACCGGGGAGCTGTTTTTT.

The CDR3: CASSIASGQGHGFGGQPQHF. The DNA for the CDR3 is TGTGCCAGTAGTATAGCCTCGGGACAGGGGCACGGGTTTGGTGGTCAGCCCCAGCATTTT. The J gene is TRBJ1-5, the V gene TRBV19, with 10 nucleotides matching TRBD1. The V segment lost 1 base and the J segment 6 bases; nucleotides outside the gene matches: 18. Germline CDR1 LNHDA, CDR2 SQIVND (reference sequence). The CDR3 spans 20 residues.

This clone was seen only once. The gene calls are TRBV3-1 (or the pseudogene TRBV3-2) and TRBJ2-4; the match to TRBD2 covers 11 bases. The CDR3 is 16 amino acids. The germline V gene has CDR1 LGHDT and CDR2 YNNKEL (reference sequence). The V gene end was trimmed by 3 bases and the J gene end by 5 bases; junction bases not matched to a gene: 6. In DNA form, the CDR3 reads TGTGCCAGCAGCCATCATAGCGGGGGGGAACAAAACATTCAGTACTTC. Translating it yields CASSHHSGGEQNIQYF.

The J gene is TRBJ2-1, the V gene TRBV4-2; 8 bases agree with TRBD2. Trimming took 0 bases from V and 4 from J; bases not matched to a gene: 5. CDR1 LGHNA and CDR2 YNFKEQ come from the germline V gene. This CDR3 has 16 amino acids. The CDR3 coding sequence is TGTGCCAGCAGCCAAGATTGGACGGGGGGGTACAATGAGCAGTTCTTC. Translation gives CASSQDWTGGYNEQFF.

This chain uses TRBV7-2 with TRBJ2-5; TRBD2 agrees at 10 bases. V dropped 5 bases and J dropped 4; count of bases not matched to a gene: 4. CDR3 size: 14 residues. The germline gives CDR1 SGHTA, CDR2 FQGNSA. CDR3 sequence (DNA): TGTGCCAGCAGCCCGGGACTAGCGATAGAGACCCAGTACTTC. Protein: CASSPGLAIETQYF.

The chain recombines TRBV9 with TRBJ2-6; D is uncertain. Germline V gives CDR1 SGDLS, CDR2 YYNGEE. The CDR3 is 15 residues long. Between the trimmed V and J ends, which lost 3 bases and 0 bases, there was a span of 7 bases. DNA of the CDR3: TGTGCCAGCAGCGCCCGTCCCTCTGGGGCCAACGTCCTGACTTTC. It yields the protein CASSARPSGANVLTF.

This rearrangement joins TRBV6-2 or TRBV6-3 to TRBJ1-1; D may be TRBD1 (5 bases). Germline loops: CDR1 MNHEY, CDR2 SVGEGT. The CDR3 consists of 16 residues. The ends were cut back, 7 bases at V and 0 bases at J, with 18 bases in the middle. The CDR3 loop reads CASTPAGDRLNTEAFF. For the CDR3, the DNA is TGTGCCAGCACCCCCGCGGGGGACCGACTGAACACTGAAGCTTTCTTT.

About this clone itself: The missing conserved phenylalanine or tryptophan at the end of this CDR3 makes a read error likely. The limits of the CDR3 on the DNA are not certain, so only TCRdb's listed CDR3 is given. The gene calls are TRBV10-3 and TRBJ1-1; the DNA was not used to check the table's D call, TRBD1. With termini counted, the CDR3 has 17 amino acids. CDR1 is ENHRY, CDR2 SYGVKD, per germline. The CDR3 region is CAITHPGTGAFNPEPFL.

The chain is built from TRBV7-2 and TRBJ1-6; TRBD1 matches 8 bases. The CDR3 is 14 residues long. The germline gives CDR1 SGHTA, CDR2 FQGNSA. V was clipped by 4 bases and J by 7 bases; unmatched bases: 3. CDR3 protein: CASSSRQGNSPLHF. DNA of the CDR3: TGTGCCAGCAGCTCCCGACAGGGGAATTCACCCCTCCACTTT.

The chain carries TRBV4-2 and TRBJ1-1, with D unclear. The CDR3 runs to 16 residues. V dropped 3 bases and J dropped 3 bases, with 17 bases sitting between them. Germline values: CDR1 LGHNA, CDR2 YNFKEQ. CDR3 loop: CASSQDRALGHTEAFF. CDR3 DNA sequence: TGTGCCAGCAGCCAGGATAGGGCACTAGGGCACACTGAAGCTTTCTTT.

The rearrangement joins TRBV7-9 to TRBJ1-1; D call uncertain. The ends were cut back, 0 bases at V and 5 bases at J, with 13 bases in the middle. The CDR3 spans 15 residues. Germline CDR1 and CDR2: SEHNR and FQNEAQ (reference sequence). In DNA, the CDR3 is TGTGCCAGCAGCTTAGCGATGGAGGGCCTGACTGAAGCTTTCTTT. Translation: CASSLAMEGLTEAFF.

V and J are TRBV29-1 and TRBJ2-2; D gene uncertain. This CDR3 is 15 amino acids long. Germline V lookup: CDR1 SQVTM, CDR2 ANQGSEA. With 3 bases removed from V and 4 bases from J, the gap between germline ends came to 15 bases. As DNA, the CDR3 is TGCAGCGTTGACCTCCGAGACTCACCCACCGGGGAGCTGTTTTTT. This encodes CSVDLRDSPTGELFF.